The clone carrying this T cell receptor beta chain has only one observation. Antigen: not known. The data were produced by immunoSEQ multiplex PCR, yet TCRdb's version contains in-frame clones alone and is incomplete. Here the sample spans 57,000 or so clones, more than 70% being singletons. The sample comes from a study of T cell responses to AZD1222 COVID-19 vaccine. Findings of the study overall: The span of vaccine-associated CD4 TCRs extended across spike, with dominance at 160-218 and 743-854. White British ancestry dominated among donors, who included more females, and clonal diversity was possibly underestimated.

Germline V lookup: CDR1 MNHEY, CDR2 SVGAGI. This CDR3 has 14 residues. With 7 bases removed from V and 5 bases from J, the gap between germline ends came to 17 bases. The chain has TRBV6-5 and TRBJ1-1; a weak D match, TRBD1 (6 bases). This TCR was sampled from an adult in good health. The sample was peripheral blood, taken on day 0 of AZD1222 vaccination. CDR3 coding DNA: TGTGCCAGCATGAAAGGACAGCACGGGACTGAAGCTTTCTTT. This encodes CASMKGQHGTEAFF.